One TCR beta chain is described in this entry. These data are taken from a study of response to subunit inactivated influenza vaccine. Per the germline V gene, CDR1 is LGHDT and CDR2 is YNNKEL (reference sequence). The CDR3 covers 16 residues. Losses at the gene ends were 2 bases for V and 9 bases for J; bases not matched to a gene: 13. Each CDR3 protein gets one entry after TCRdb re-called the RT-PCR reads with MiXCR. Of 600,000 to 850,000 distinct CDR3 sequences listed, 13% to 15% are singletons. The specimen was PBMCs from blood, collected about 14 days before vaccination. V is TRBV3-1 and J is TRBJ2-4, with TRBD1 matching 7 bases. This receptor was obtained from a man aged 45-65 years who received an inactivated influenza vaccine. This CDR3 reads CASSQYKTGKFGIQYF. CDR3 nucleotide sequence: TGTGCCAGCAGCCAATACAAGACAGGGAAGTTCGGCATTCAGTACTTC. Looking up the rest from reference TRBV3-1 and TRBJ2-4 gives the full variable domain: DTAVSQTPKYLVTQMGNDKSIKCEQNLGHDTMYWYKQDSKKFLKIMFSYNNKELIINETVPNRFSPKSPDKAHLNLHINSLELGDSAVYFCASSQYKTGKFGIQYFGAGTRLSVL.